This T cell receptor (beta chain) was sequenced for a study of blood T cell repertoires in COVID-19. Whole-study context: The samples span acute and convalescent COVID-19 from the United States, Italy and Spain. The cDNA or gDNA used as material had been derived from T cells, B-cell-depleted T cells, or PBMCs.

Study processing details: How many nucleated cells were present was estimated from reference gene primer amplification. Sequenced by immunoSEQ multiplex PCR; TCRdb stores in-frame clones only, minus some. The V and J calls and clone size were taken over from that table, and D and trimming were inferred from the DNA. The sample lists about 110,000 clones, approximately 81% occurring once. Looked up from germline, CDR1 is SGHKS and CDR2 is YYEKEE (reference sequence). This CDR3 region has 19 residues. Germline trimming cut 3 bases from V and 6 bases from J; bases unmatched to any gene: 21. Sequencing was carried out using peripheral blood. This TCR was sampled from a human donor in a cohort sampled during active COVID-19. V is TRBV5-5 and J is TRBJ2-3, with 8 bases matching TRBD1. CDR3 residues: CASSSYSGGQGEPRDTQYF. CDR3 nucleotide sequence: TGTGCCAGCAGCTCGTACTCCGGCGGACAGGGTGAACCCCGGGATACGCAGTATTTT.